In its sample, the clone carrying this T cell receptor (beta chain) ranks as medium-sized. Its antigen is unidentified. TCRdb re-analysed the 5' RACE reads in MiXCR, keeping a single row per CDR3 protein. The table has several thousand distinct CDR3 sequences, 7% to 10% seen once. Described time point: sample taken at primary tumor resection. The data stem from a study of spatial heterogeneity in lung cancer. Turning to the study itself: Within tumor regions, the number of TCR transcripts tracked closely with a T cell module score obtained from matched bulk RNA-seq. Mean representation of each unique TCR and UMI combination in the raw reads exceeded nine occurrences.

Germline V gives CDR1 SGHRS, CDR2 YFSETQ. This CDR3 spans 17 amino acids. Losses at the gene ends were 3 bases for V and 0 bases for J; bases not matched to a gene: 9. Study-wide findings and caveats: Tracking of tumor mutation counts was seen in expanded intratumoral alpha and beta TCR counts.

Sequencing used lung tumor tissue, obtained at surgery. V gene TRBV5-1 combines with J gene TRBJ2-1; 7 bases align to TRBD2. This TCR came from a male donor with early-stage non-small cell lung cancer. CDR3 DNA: TGCGCCAGCAGCTCTATCCTCGGGGGGAGCTCCTACAATGAGCAGTTCTTC. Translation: CASSSILGGSSYNEQFF.